This T cell receptor beta chain was recorded in a study of T cell responses to AZD1222 COVID-19 vaccine. Study results and limitations: The donors showed a predominance of white British ancestry and of females, with possible underestimation of clonal diversity. Baseline testing showed seropositivity in only a handful of AZD1222 recipients. Researchers took repertoire samples only after the peak T cell response had come. With two AZD1222 doses given, Spike-specific TCR breadth and depth both rose.

TCRdb's table, derived via immunoSEQ multiplex PCR, lists solely in-frame clones and lacks some. The table lists 45,000 to 55,000 clones, around four fifths of them singletons. With regard to this clone: Its target is unknown.

Germline CDR1 is SNHLY and CDR2 is FYNNEI. Trimming left V 0 bases short and J 6 bases short, with 9 bases between. The CDR3 spans 13 residues. This receptor was taken from an adult in good health. The specimen comprised peripheral blood, sampled on day 0 of AZD1222 vaccination. This chain joins TRBV2 and TRBJ2-7; tentatively, D is TRBD1 or TRBD2 (7 bases each). CDR3: CASSEARGGEQYF. The CDR3 region has the DNA TGTGCCAGCAGTGAAGCCAGGGGGGGCGAGCAGTACTTC.